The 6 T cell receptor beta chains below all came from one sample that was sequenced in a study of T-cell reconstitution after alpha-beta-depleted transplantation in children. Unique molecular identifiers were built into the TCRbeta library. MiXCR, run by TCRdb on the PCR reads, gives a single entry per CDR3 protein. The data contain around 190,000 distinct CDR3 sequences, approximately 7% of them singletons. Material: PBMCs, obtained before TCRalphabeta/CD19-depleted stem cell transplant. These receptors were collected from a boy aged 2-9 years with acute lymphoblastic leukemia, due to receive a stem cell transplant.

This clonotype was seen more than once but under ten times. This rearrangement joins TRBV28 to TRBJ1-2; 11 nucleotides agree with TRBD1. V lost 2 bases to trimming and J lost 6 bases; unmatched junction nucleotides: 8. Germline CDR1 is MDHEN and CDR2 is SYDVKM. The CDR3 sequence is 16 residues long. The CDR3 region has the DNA TGTGCCAGCAGTTTAGGACAGGGGGCGGAGGTAGATGGCTACACCTTC. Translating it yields CASSLGQGAEVDGYTF.

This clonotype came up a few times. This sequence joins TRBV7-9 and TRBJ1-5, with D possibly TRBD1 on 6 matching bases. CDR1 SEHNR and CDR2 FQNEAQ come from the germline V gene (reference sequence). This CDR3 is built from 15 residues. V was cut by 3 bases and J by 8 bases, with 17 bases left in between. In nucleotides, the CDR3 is TGTGCCAGCAGCTTGGGTCCCCAGGGGAAGGAGCCCCAGCATTTT. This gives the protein CASSLGPQGKEPQHF.

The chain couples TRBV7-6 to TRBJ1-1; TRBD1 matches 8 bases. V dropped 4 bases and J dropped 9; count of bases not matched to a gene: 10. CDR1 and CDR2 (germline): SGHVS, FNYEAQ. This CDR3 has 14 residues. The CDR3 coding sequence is TGTGCCAGCAGCTCCCGGGGACAGGCGAGGAAAGCTTTCTTT. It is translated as CASSSRGQARKAFF.

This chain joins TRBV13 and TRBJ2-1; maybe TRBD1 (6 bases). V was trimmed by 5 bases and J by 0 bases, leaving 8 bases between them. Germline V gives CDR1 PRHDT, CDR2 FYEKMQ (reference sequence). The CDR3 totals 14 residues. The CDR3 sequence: CASSQGSSYNEQFF. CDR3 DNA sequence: TGTGCCAGCAGCCAGGGGAGCTCCTACAATGAGCAGTTCTTC.

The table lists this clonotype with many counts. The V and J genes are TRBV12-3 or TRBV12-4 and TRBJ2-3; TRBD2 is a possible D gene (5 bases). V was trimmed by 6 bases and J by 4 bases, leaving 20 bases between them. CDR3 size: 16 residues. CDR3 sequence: CASRAAPGNRADTQYF. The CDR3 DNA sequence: TGTGCCAGCAGGGCCGCCCCCGGGAATCGGGCAGATACGCAGTATTTT.

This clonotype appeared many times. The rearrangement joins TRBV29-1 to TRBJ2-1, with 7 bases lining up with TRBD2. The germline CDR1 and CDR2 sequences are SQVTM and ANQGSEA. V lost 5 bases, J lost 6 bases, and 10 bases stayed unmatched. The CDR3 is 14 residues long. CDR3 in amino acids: CSVSQAGLGNEQFF. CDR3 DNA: TGCAGCGTTTCTCAAGCCGGACTAGGCAATGAGCAGTTCTTC.